This section outlines one TCR beta chain sequence together with its context. Some clones are missing from TCRdb's copy, which holds only in-frame ones; the method was immunoSEQ multiplex PCR. This table has 100,000 to 150,000 clones, 60% to 85% appearing once. The sample comes from a study of blood T cell repertoires in COVID-19. V lost 3 bases, J lost 7 bases, and 13 bases lay in between. The CDR3 contains 13 residues. Sequencing input: peripheral blood. This sequence originates from a man in his 70s with acute or convalescent COVID-19. The rearrangement links TRBV12-3 or TRBV12-4 to TRBJ2-7; D gene uncertain. CDR3 coding DNA: TGTGCCAGCAGTTTTGGTGGGCCGTGGGAGCAGTACTTC. Its translation: CASSFGGPWEQYF.